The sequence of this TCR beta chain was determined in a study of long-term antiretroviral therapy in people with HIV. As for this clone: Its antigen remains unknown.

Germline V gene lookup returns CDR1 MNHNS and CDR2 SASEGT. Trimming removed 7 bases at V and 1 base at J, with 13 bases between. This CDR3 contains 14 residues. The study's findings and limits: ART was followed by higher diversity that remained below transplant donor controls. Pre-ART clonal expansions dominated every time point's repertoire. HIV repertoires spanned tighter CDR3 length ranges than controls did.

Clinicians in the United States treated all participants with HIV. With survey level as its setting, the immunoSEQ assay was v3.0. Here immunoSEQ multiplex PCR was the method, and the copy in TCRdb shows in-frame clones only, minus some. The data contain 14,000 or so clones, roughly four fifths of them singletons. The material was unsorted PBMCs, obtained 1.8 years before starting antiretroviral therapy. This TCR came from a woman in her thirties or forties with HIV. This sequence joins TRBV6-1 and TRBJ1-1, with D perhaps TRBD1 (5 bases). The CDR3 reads CASINGQGNTEAFF. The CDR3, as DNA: TGTGCCAGCATTAATGGACAAGGGAACACTGAAGCTTTCTTT.